The T cell receptor (beta chain) described here comes from a study of blood T cell repertoires in COVID-19. Study-wide background: The study drew acute and convalescent COVID-19 samples from the United States, Italy and Spain. T cells, B-cell-depleted T cells, or PBMCs provided the cDNA or gDNA that served as material.

The V gene end was trimmed by 6 bases and the J gene end by 4 bases; junction bases not matched to a gene: 9. There are 15 residues in the CDR3. CDR1 and CDR2 (germline): KGHSH, LQKENI. Original data processing: By means of reference gene primer amplification, nucleated cell counts were estimated. Sequenced by immunoSEQ multiplex PCR; TCRdb stores in-frame clones only, minus some. V and J calls and clone size are given by that table; D and trimming were obtained from the DNA. The sample holds 250,000 to 300,000 clones; 87% are singletons and the top ten take approximately 1.4%. This TCR was recovered from a woman between 40 and 55 years old who had recovered from COVID-19. This chain uses TRBV18 with TRBJ1-2; 9 nucleotides match TRBD1. Material for sequencing was peripheral blood. The CDR3 region is CASSPSPGQGYGYTF. CDR3 bases: TGTGCCAGCTCCCCGAGCCCGGGACAGGGCTATGGCTACACCTTC.